Listed below are T cell receptor beta chains from one sample, sequenced in a study of control samples from healthy donors and cancer patients. Profiling relied on immunoSEQ multiplex PCR, and the TCRdb table lists in-frame clones only, not all of them. The sample holds 160,000 or so clones, roughly 94% seen once. The specimen was PBMCs. All receptors come from a man between 60 and 75 years old with colorectal cancer. Each CDR3 is given with its conserved first and last residue. Each record gives: V gene, D gene, clone size, J gene, CDR3 DNA, CDR3 protein. D genes are given only for firm matches. Size is omitted from some rows. Given values are once, few, many or a class for expanded clones.

>TRBV7-2|TRBD2|.|TRBJ2-5
TGTGCCAGCAGCTTAGGCGGTAGCGGGGGTCATGAGACCCAGTACTTC
CASSLGGSGGHETQYF
>TRBV27|.|.|TRBJ1-5
TGTGCCAGCAGTTTAGGGGTCCCGCGGTGGAGCAATCAGCCCCAGCATTTT
CASSLGVPRWSNQPQHF
>TRBV19|TRBD2|.|TRBJ2-1
TGTGCCAGTAGTATCGGGGGGTGGTCGAGCAATGAGCAGTTCTTC
CASSIGGWSSNEQFF
>TRBV7-9|.|.|TRBJ1-3
TGTGCCAGCAGCTTAGCACAGGGTGGAAACACCATATATTTT
CASSLAQGGNTIYF
>TRBV11-2|.|.|TRBJ1-3
TGTGCCAGCAGCATCGCTTCCGGGGGGGGGACCATATATTTT
CASSIASGGGTIYF
>TRBV30|.|.|TRBJ1-5
TGTGCCTGGAGTAACGGATTCAATCAGCCCCAGCATTTT
CAWSNGFNQPQHF
>TRBV5-1|TRBD1|.|TRBJ1-3
TGCGCCAGCAGCGCCGGACAGGCGTCTGGAAACACCATATATTTT
CASSAGQASGNTIYF
>TRBV7-2|.|.|TRBJ2-3
TGTGCCAGCAGCGCAGAGTTGGATCCGGCAGATACGCAGTATTTT
CASSAELDPADTQYF
>TRBV28|TRBD1|.|TRBJ1-1
TGTGCCAGCATTCTCGGACAGGGGACTGGTCGCACTGAAGCTTTCTTT
CASILGQGTGRTEAFF
>TRBV7-9|TRBD1|.|TRBJ1-1
TGTGCCAGCAGCTTAGCGGGGACAGGGGATAAAGCTTTCTTT
CASSLAGTGDKAFF
>TRBV19|TRBD1|.|TRBJ2-7
TGTGCCAGTAGTTCCGGGACAGGGGACTACGAGCAGTACTTC
CASSSGTGDYEQYF
>TRBV9|.|.|TRBJ2-3
TGTGCCAGCAGCGTAGGAGGTGCTAGCACAGATACGCAGTATTTT
CASSVGGASTDTQYF
>TRBV4-3|TRBD1|.|TRBJ1-4
TGCGCCAGCAGCCGAGGACAGGGCGGCGTTGGCGAAAAACTGTTTTTT
CASSRGQGGVGEKLFF
>TRBV5-1|TRBD2|once|TRBJ2-3
TGCGCCAGCAGCTTGGCGTTGACTAGCGGGGCTAGCACAGATACGCAGTATTTT
CASSLALTSGASTDTQYF
>TRBV9|TRBD1|.|TRBJ1-2
TGTGCCAGCAGCGCGGAGACAGGGGTGAGTGGCTACACCTTC
CASSAETGVSGYTF
>TRBV2|.|.|TRBJ2-1
TGTGCCAGCAGTGCTGGGGGGCAGTTCTTC
CASSAGGQFF
>TRBV30|TRBD1|few|TRBJ1-2
TGTGCCTGGGCTGGGACAGGTGACTATGGCTACACCTTC
CAWAGTGDYGYTF
>TRBV18|.|.|TRBJ1-5
TGTGCCAGCTCACCGGACGGCCTAGGGAATCAGCCCCAGCATTTT
CASSPDGLGNQPQHF
>TRBV5-4|.|.|TRBJ2-1
TGTGCCAGCAGCTTGGGGGCGGGGGCCCCCTACAATGAGCAGTTCTTC
CASSLGAGAPYNEQFF
>TRBV19|TRBD1|.|TRBJ2-7
TGTGCCAGTAGTATGGGACAGGGTATCATCTACGAGCAGTACTTC
CASSMGQGIIYEQYF